Below, 17 T cell receptor beta chains from the same sample are listed, as sequenced in a study of shared T cell receptors in the human thymus. The repertoire was sequenced with immunoSEQ multiplex PCR; TCRdb's copy has only in-frame clones and lacks some. The sample lists about 660,000 clones, roughly 90% seen once, with about 0.01% in the top ten. This sample also appeared in a second study, on human thymus T cells.

Sequencing input: thymocytes. The receptor source for this set is a boy under two years old with a congenital heart defect.

The chain uses TRBV7-2 and TRBJ2-1; 15 bases map to TRBD2. This CDR3 is 19 amino acids long. The V gene's germline CDR1 is SGHTA and CDR2 FQGNSA. The ends lost 5 bases at V and 6 bases at J; junction bases unmatched: 14. CDR3 in DNA: TGTGCCAGCAGCGAGCCCGGGACATGGACTAGCGGGAGGGGCAATGAGCAGTTCTTC. Translating it yields CASSEPGTWTSGRGNEQFF. Together with reference TRBV7-2 and TRBJ2-1, the CDR3 gives the full variable domain: GAGVSQSPSNKVTEKGKDVELRCDPISGHTALYWYRQSLGQGLEFLIYFQGNSAPDKSGLPSDRFSAERTGGSVSTLTIQRTQQEDSAVYLCASSEPGTWTSGRGNEQFFGPGTRLTVL.

The rearrangement links TRBV27 to TRBJ2-1; D gene ambiguous. The V end lost 4 bases, the J end lost 5 bases, and 6 bases lay between the germline ends. The CDR3 is 12 amino acids. Germline V gene sequence: CDR1 MNHEY, CDR2 SMNVEV (reference sequence). CDR3 sequence reads: CASSSTDNEQFF. CDR3 nucleotide sequence: TGTGCCAGCAGTTCCACAGACAATGAGCAGTTCTTC.

The chain recombines TRBV30 with TRBJ2-5, with 11 bases fitting TRBD2. CDR1 is GTSNPN and CDR2 is SVGIG in the germline V gene (reference sequence). V shed 5 bases, J shed 1 base, and the junction held 3 bases outside the gene matches. The CDR3 has 14 residues. The CDR3 sequence: CAWGGLAAQETQYF. The CDR3 nucleotides read TGTGCCTGGGGGGGACTAGCGGCCCAAGAGACCCAGTACTTC.

This chain connects TRBV29-1 to TRBJ2-1; 9 nucleotides align to TRBD2. Germline trimming cut 5 bases from V and 8 bases from J; bases unmatched to any gene: 16. The CDR3 loop spans 16 amino acids. Germline CDR1 SQVTM, CDR2 ANQGSEA. CDR3: CSVLIGGGRAGHEQFF. The CDR3 bases are TGCAGCGTTCTAATAGGTGGCGGGAGGGCCGGCCATGAGCAGTTCTTC.

V and J are TRBV5-1 and TRBJ2-7, with 7 bases matching TRBD1. The CDR3 contains 16 residues. Germline values: CDR1 SGHRS, CDR2 YFSETQ. V shed 5 bases and J 1 base; nucleotides not matched to a gene: 12. The CDR3 DNA is TGCGCCAGCAGGGATATCTACGGACAGGAATCCTACGAGCAGTACTTC. This translates into CASRDIYGQESYEQYF. Variable domain in full (rest from reference TRBV5-1 and TRBJ2-7): KAGVTQTPRYLIKTRGQQVTLSCSPISGHRSVSWYQQTPGQGLQFLFEYFSETQRNKGNFPGRFSGRQFSNSRSEMNVSTLELGDSALYLCASRDIYGQESYEQYFGPGTRLTVT.

To note about this clone: One end of the junction is discordant with germline, which a read error may explain. The chain employs TRBV28 and TRBJ1-5, with a weak D call TRBD1 (5 bases). The CDR3 has 12 amino acids. Germline V gives CDR1 MDHEN, CDR2 SYDVKM. The CDR3 reads CASSLQGQSQHF. CDR3 DNA: TGTGCCAGCAGTCTCCAGGGTCAGTCCCAGCATTTT. Based on the CDR3 plus reference TRBV28 and TRBJ1-5, the full variable domain is DVKVTQSSRYLVKRTGEKVFLECVQDMDHENMFWYRQDPGLGLRLIYFSYDVKMKEKGDIPEGYSVSREKKERFSLILESASTNQTSMYLCASSLQGQSQHFGDGTRLSIL.

This clone was observed once. This sequence joins TRBV5-1 and TRBJ2-5; tentatively, D is TRBD2 (6 bases). V gave up 0 bases and J gave up 1 base, with 10 bases separating them. The CDR3 extends over 15 amino acids. From germline, CDR1 is SGHRS and CDR2 YFSETQ. The CDR3 nucleotides read TGCGCCAGCAGCTTGGAATGGACTATCCAAGAGACCCAGTACTTC. Translating gives CASSLEWTIQETQYF.

The genes are TRBV7-9 and TRBJ2-7, with unresolved D. In germline, CDR1 is SEHNR, CDR2 FQNEAQ (reference sequence). This CDR3 spans 10 amino acids. V lost 5 bases and J 5 bases, leaving 4 bases between the germline ends. CDR3 loop: CASSRDEQYF. The CDR3 nucleotides are TGTGCCAGCAGCCGTGACGAGCAGTACTTC.

The rearrangement joins TRBV4-2 to TRBJ2-2; D is ambiguous. In germline, CDR1 is LGHNA, CDR2 YNFKEQ. The V gene lost 0 bases and the J gene lost 6 bases, with 14 bases spanning the gap. The CDR3 spans 16 residues. The CDR3 here is CASSQDVRSPAGELFF. CDR3 nucleotide sequence: TGTGCCAGCAGCCAAGACGTACGGTCCCCCGCCGGGGAGCTGTTTTTT.

V usage is TRBV4-1 and J usage is TRBJ2-7; the D is unclear. V lost 0 bases and J 4 bases, leaving 7 bases between the germline ends. CDR1 is MGHRA, CDR2 YSYEKL, per germline. The CDR3 contains 13 residues. CDR3 loop: CASSQDQVYEQYF. The DNA for the CDR3 is TGCGCCAGCAGCCAAGATCAGGTATACGAGCAGTACTTC.

V and J are TRBV27 and TRBJ1-1, with a tentative D call TRBD1 (6 bases). CDR1 MNHEY and CDR2 SMNVEV come from the germline V gene (reference sequence). CDR3 length: 15 amino acids. Trimming left V 4 bases short and J 0 bases short, with 12 bases between. CDR3 protein: CASSSPGVVNTEAFF. The CDR3 coding sequence is TGTGCCAGCAGTTCGCCAGGGGTTGTGAACACTGAAGCTTTCTTT.

This clone has a single count. DNA of the CDR3: TGTGCCAGCAGCTTAGGGGGGCTAGCGGATATCCCCTTCACAGATACGCAGTATTTT. Protein product: CASSLGGLADIPFTDTQYF. V and J are TRBV11-1 and TRBJ2-3, with D maybe TRBD2 (7 bases). CDR1 SGHAT and CDR2 FQDESV come from the germline V gene (reference sequence). Trimming stripped 1 base from V and 2 bases from J, with 22 bases between. The CDR3 totals 19 residues. The full variable domain, its missing parts supplied by reference TRBV11-1 and TRBJ2-3, is EAEVAQSPRYKITEKSQAVAFWCDPISGHATLYWYRQILGQGPELLVQFQDESVVDDSQLPKDRFSAERLKGVDSTLKIQPAELGDSAMYLCASSLGGLADIPFTDTQYFGPGTRLTVL.

This sequence joins TRBV28 and TRBJ2-7; D unresolved. V lost 0 bases to trimming and J lost 1 base, with 10 bases between them. CDR1 and CDR2 from the germline V gene are MDHEN and SYDVKM. The CDR3 length is 15 residues. The CDR3 sequence: CASSLWPGPSYEQYF. CDR3 DNA sequence: TGTGCCAGCAGTTTATGGCCGGGTCCTTCCTACGAGCAGTACTTC.

V gene TRBV7-7 combines with J gene TRBJ1-5, with D unresolved. V lost 4 bases, J lost 1 base, and 14 bases lay in between. Germline loops: CDR1 SSHAT, CDR2 FNYEAQ (reference sequence). CDR3 size: 16 residues. The CDR3 nucleotides are TGTGCCAGCAGCTCTAGCGTTTCTCCAAGCAATCAGCCCCAGCATTTT. This sequence encodes CASSSSVSPSNQPQHF.

The V and J genes are TRBV7-9 and TRBJ1-3; D is uncertain. This CDR3 is 17 amino acids long. The germline V gene encodes CDR1 SEHNR and CDR2 FQNEAQ (reference sequence). Trimming took 2 bases from V and 0 from J, leaving 14 bases between them. The CDR3 DNA reads TGTGCCAGCAGCTTAATACGCAGGCCCTTCTCTGGAAACACCATATATTTT. This sequence encodes CASSLIRRPFSGNTIYF. Variable domain in full (rest from reference TRBV7-9 and TRBJ1-3): DTGVSQNPRHKITKRGQNVTFRCDPISEHNRLYWYRQTLGQGPEFLTYFQNEAQLEKSRLLSDRFSAERPKGSFSTLEIQRTEQGDSAMYLCASSLIRRPFSGNTIYFGEGSWLTVV.

A few counts support this clone. The chain links TRBV14 to TRBJ1-3, with a possible D match to TRBD1 (5 bases). Germline-derived CDR1 and CDR2 are SGHDN and FVKESK. The CDR3 runs 14 residues. Trimming removed 1 base from V and 3 bases from J, with 7 bases in between. CDR3 residues: CASSQVGDGNTIYF. The CDR3 DNA reads TGTGCCAGCAGCCAAGTAGGGGATGGAAACACCATATATTTT.

V and J are TRBV21-1 and TRBJ1-2; TRBD1 was called by the table and not checked on the DNA. TRBV21-1 represents a pseudogene. CDR3 length equals 16 residues. CDR3 residues: CASSKEATATNYGYTF. As DNA, the CDR3 is TGTGCCAGCAGCAAGGAAGCGACAGCAACTAACTATGGCTACACCTTC.